Listed below are T cell receptor beta chains from one sample, sequenced in a study of T cell responses to AZD1222 COVID-19 vaccine. TCRdb's copy holds only in-frame clones and misses some; the assay was immunoSEQ multiplex PCR. Of 150,000 to 190,000 clones listed, 88% were seen once; the top ten hold approximately 6.6%. This specimen consisted of peripheral blood, obtained after recovery from COVID-19. These receptors all come from an adult who had recovered from COVID-19. CDR3s leave out the opening cysteine and the closing phenylalanine or tryptophan.

cdr3_length: 13; v_call: TRBV6-1; cdr3_aa: ASSERRERTDTQY
cdr3_length: 10; v_call: TRBV24-1; cdr3_aa: ATSDSDREQF
cdr3_length: 15; v_call: TRBV5-1; cdr3_aa: ASSKGLAGAGANVLT
cdr3_length: 13; v_call: TRBV7-9; cdr3_aa: ASSLGSGDLYGYT
cdr3_length: 13; v_call: TRBV27; cdr3_aa: ASGRQGSMNTEAF
cdr3_length: 13; v_call: TRBV5-4; cdr3_aa: ASSFGLAGTDTQY
cdr3_length: 13; v_call: TRBV29-1; cdr3_aa: SVVISTGVTDTQY
cdr3_length: 11; v_call: TRBV2; cdr3_aa: ASSVQGSGELF
cdr3_length: 14; v_call: TRBV29-1; cdr3_aa: SVEASGLSGANVLT
cdr3_length: 13; v_call: TRBV2; cdr3_aa: ASRPWTAISDEQY
cdr3_length: 13; v_call: TRBV7-2; cdr3_aa: ASSQQAGGGETQY
cdr3_length: 12; v_call: TRBV24-1; cdr3_aa: ATSPRANTGELF
cdr3_length: 15; v_call: TRBV6-1; cdr3_aa: ASSEAPWSSYNSPLH
cdr3_length: 13; v_call: TRBV3-1/TRBV3-2; cdr3_aa: ASSQGGGGSSPLH
cdr3_length: 16; v_call: TRBV19; cdr3_aa: ASRPNGFGGGTRETQY
cdr3_length: 14; v_call: TRBV7-2; cdr3_aa: ASSSSGTRRTGELF
cdr3_length: 11; v_call: TRBV2; cdr3_aa: ASSEMGTGELF
cdr3_length: 12; v_call: TRBV6-1; cdr3_aa: ASSELGQGNIQY
cdr3_length: 12; v_call: TRBV9; cdr3_aa: ASSRGGASYEQY
cdr3_length: 11; v_call: TRBV6-5; cdr3_aa: ASSKQGPYEQY
cdr3_length: 12; v_call: TRBV2; cdr3_aa: ASSESGGNQPQH
cdr3_length: 12; v_call: TRBV4-3; cdr3_aa: ASSQGQGLDGYT
cdr3_length: 13; v_call: TRBV5-1; cdr3_aa: ASSWGTGSFYEQY
cdr3_length: 10; v_call: TRBV10-2; cdr3_aa: ASTGQGGGYT
cdr3_length: 9; v_call: TRBV18; cdr3_aa: AHQENTEAF
cdr3_length: 12; v_call: TRBV11-2; cdr3_aa: ASSSQRGNTEAF
cdr3_length: 11; v_call: TRBV29-1; cdr3_aa: SAGDMADTEAF
cdr3_length: 9; v_call: TRBV10-3; cdr3_aa: AITGANVLT
cdr3_length: 11; v_call: TRBV29-1; cdr3_aa: SVRGTGWVTQY
cdr3_length: 13; v_call: TRBV19; cdr3_aa: ASSRGTGANYGYT
cdr3_length: 13; v_call: TRBV7-8; cdr3_aa: ASSLGWQGSEKLF
cdr3_length: 12; v_call: TRBV3-1/TRBV3-2; cdr3_aa: ASSHYQTEYGYT
cdr3_length: 15; v_call: TRBV5-1; cdr3_aa: ASSLGRGALSSYEQY
cdr3_length: 11; v_call: TRBV7-8; cdr3_aa: ASSSTFNTEAF
cdr3_length: 15; v_call: TRBV28; cdr3_aa: ASSFSWLEPNTGELF
cdr3_length: 13; v_call: TRBV6-2/TRBV6-3; cdr3_aa: ASSLSENPAYEQY
cdr3_length: 11; v_call: TRBV5-1; cdr3_aa: ASSLAGQGGMF
cdr3_length: 12; v_call: TRBV28; cdr3_aa: ASSPPDRGETQY
cdr3_length: 14; v_call: TRBV6-6; cdr3_aa: ASSYSGRTHSYEQY
cdr3_length: 13; v_call: TRBV10-3; cdr3_aa: AISGGTSNTGELF
cdr3_length: 15; v_call: TRBV19; cdr3_aa: ASSMVGTGAYTDTQY
cdr3_length: 12; v_call: TRBV29-1; cdr3_aa: SVVTLLNTGELF
cdr3_length: 11; v_call: TRBV7-3; cdr3_aa: ASNHGQGTEAF
cdr3_length: 10; v_call: TRBV27; cdr3_aa: ASRGANYGYT
cdr3_length: 13; v_call: TRBV14; cdr3_aa: ASSAPGGNTGELF